Reported below is one TCR beta chain. The antigen remains undetermined. The CDR3 extends over 15 amino acids. Germline V CDR1 and CDR2: SEHNR, FQNEAQ (reference sequence). Deletions cut 2 bases from V and 1 base from J, with 11 bases between. About 91 million PBMCs served as the genomic DNA source for unsorted samples. Assay execution proceeded at the deep level. Profiling relied on immunoSEQ multiplex PCR, and the TCRdb table lists in-frame clones only, not all of them. The data show about 490,000 clones, around 73% seen once. This sample is drawn from a study of shared clonotypes between healthy human individuals. Overall study findings and caveats: The diversity represented, both genetic and in exposure history, was limited by few donors.

This TCR was sampled from a woman aged 40 to 49 in good health. Some clones in this sample may be carry-over from other donors' samples. The material sequenced was PBMCs. This chain links TRBV7-9 with TRBJ1-1, with no clear D. CDR3 DNA: TGTGCCAGCAGCTTAATGGCAGCCACGAACACTGAAGCTTTCTTT. It encodes CASSLMAATNTEAFF.